Shown below are 23 T cell receptor beta chains from a single sample sequenced in a study of blood T cell repertoires in COVID-19. Sequencing was performed with immunoSEQ multiplex PCR; in TCRdb, only in-frame clones are kept and a portion is missing. The table records 59,000 or so clones, about 80% of them present only once. The specimen sequenced was peripheral blood. The receptors here all came from a man in his sixties with acute or convalescent COVID-19.

In its sample, this clone was seen once. This same CDR3 is encoded by further DNA sequences in the sample. This chain connects TRBV5-4 to TRBJ2-1; 9 bases line up with TRBD1. Germline values: CDR1 SGHNT, CDR2 YYREEE (reference sequence). This CDR3 region has 14 residues. The junction had 2 bases not matched to a gene; V was cut back by 3 bases and J by 4 bases. The CDR3: CASSSGQGYNEQFF. CDR3 nucleotide sequence: TGTGCCAGCAGCTCGGGACAGGGTTACAATGAGCAGTTCTTC.

This chain joins TRBV2 and TRBJ2-5, with 9 nucleotides matching TRBD1. This CDR3 is built from 13 residues. Per the germline V gene, CDR1 is SNHLY and CDR2 is FYNNEI. Losses at the gene ends were 6 bases for V and 5 bases for J; bases not matched to a gene: 4. The chain's CDR3 is CASRTGGWETQYF. The CDR3 DNA follows: TGTGCCAGCAGAACAGGGGGCTGGGAGACCCAGTACTTC.

This chain joins TRBV29-1 and TRBJ2-1; D not resolved. The CDR3 covers 15 residues. CDR1 is SQVTM and CDR2 is ANQGSEA in the germline V gene. Trimming took 5 bases from V and 0 from J, leaving 14 bases between them. The CDR3 DNA sequence: TGCAGCGTTAATGGAGAGATGAGCTCCTACAATGAGCAGTTCTTC. This encodes CSVNGEMSSYNEQFF.

The rearrangement links TRBV29-1 to TRBJ2-1, with TRBD1 matching over 9 bases. The J segment lost 7 bases and the V segment lost 7 bases, leaving 11 bases of the junction unmatched. This CDR3 region has 14 residues. Germline CDR1 SQVTM, CDR2 ANQGSEA. DNA for the CDR3: TGCAGCGGGGACGGGACAGGGCCATCAAATGAGCAGTTCTTC. This sequence encodes CSGDGTGPSNEQFF.

The chain combines TRBV5-1 with TRBJ1-1, with 10 nucleotides matching TRBD1. The CDR3 consists of 16 residues. Germline loops: CDR1 SGHRS, CDR2 YFSETQ. J lost 4 bases, V lost 7 bases, and 13 bases had no gene match. CDR3 protein: CASFLGTGEGGTEAFF. Here the CDR3 DNA reads TGCGCCAGCTTTCTAGGGACAGGGGAAGGGGGCACTGAAGCTTTCTTT.

As for this clone: A read error may produce the germline difference seen at one junction end. This rearrangement joins TRBV7-7 to TRBJ1-1, with D possibly being TRBD1 (5 bases). This CDR3 is 13 amino acids long. The germline V gene encodes CDR1 SSHAT and CDR2 FNYEAQ (reference sequence). This chain's CDR3 is CASSIDRNTEAFF. CDR3 coding DNA: TGTGCTAGCAGCATCGACAGGAACACTGAAGCTTTCTTT. The complete variable domain, with remaining parts taken from reference TRBV7-7 and TRBJ1-1, reads GAGVSQSPRYKVTKRGQDVTLRCDPISSHATLYWYQQALGQGPEFLTYFNYEAQPDKSGLPSDRFSAERPEGSISTLTIQRTEQRDSAMYRCASSIDRNTEAFFGQGTRLTVV.

CDR3 amino acids: CATSRDRLAEETQYF. CDR3 in DNA: TGTGCCACCAGCAGAGATCGGCTAGCGGAAGAGACCCAGTACTTC. The gene calls are TRBV15 and TRBJ2-5; 7 bases are a match to TRBD2. V was pared by 0 bases and J by 3 bases, with 4 bases of the junction left unmatched. The CDR3 runs 15 residues. Germline CDR1 reads LNHNV; CDR2 reads YYDKDF (reference sequence).

V gene TRBV6-6 combines with J gene TRBJ2-2; 9 nucleotides match TRBD1. Per the germline V gene, CDR1 is MNHNY and CDR2 is SVGAGI (reference sequence). Germline trimming cut 5 bases from V and 6 bases from J; bases unmatched to any gene: 10. This CDR3 comprises 16 residues. The CDR3 sequence: CASSTKRDRVSGELFF. The CDR3 DNA reads as TGTGCCAGCAGTACCAAGAGGGACAGGGTATCCGGGGAGCTGTTTTTT.

This CDR3 is CASRNRRTSFDEQYF. Written as DNA, the CDR3 is TGTGCCAGCAGGAATAGGAGGACTAGCTTCGACGAGCAGTACTTC. The rearrangement joins TRBV27 to TRBJ2-7; 8 bases line up with TRBD2. The trim removed 6 bases at V and 5 bases at J, leaving 12 bases unmatched. Germline V CDR1 and CDR2: MNHEY, SMNVEV (reference sequence). The length of the CDR3 is 15 residues.

As regards this clone: Because the CDR3's place on the DNA is in doubt, the DNA is left out and the CDR3 is given as listed by TCRdb. V is TRBV28 and J is TRBJ1-5; the table gives TRBD1 as D, unverified against the DNA. The CDR3 numbers 14 amino acids, ends counted. Per the germline V gene, CDR1 is MDHEN and CDR2 is SYDVKM. The CDR3 is CASSFLAGVQPQHF.

The rearrangement joins TRBV7-3 to TRBJ2-3; 8 bases line up with TRBD2. Trimming at V came to 8 bases and at J to 5 bases, leaving 9 bases not matched to a gene. The length of the CDR3 is 14 residues. Germline loops: CDR1 SGHTA, CDR2 FQGTGA. CDR3 nucleotide sequence: TGTGCCAGCGGGGTCGGGACTAGTAAAGATACGCAGTATTTT. Its translation: CASGVGTSKDTQYF.

The chain uses TRBV5-6 and TRBJ1-6; the match to TRBD1 covers 9 bases. V lost 0 bases to trimming and J lost 10 bases; unmatched junction nucleotides: 5. The CDR3 loop spans 15 amino acids. Germline V gene data show CDR1 as SGHDT and CDR2 as YYEEEE. The CDR3: CASSLDGTGKSPLHF. Written as DNA, the CDR3 is TGTGCCAGCAGCTTGGATGGGACAGGGAAATCACCCCTCCACTTT.

This rearrangement joins TRBV5-4 to TRBJ2-3; D gene ambiguous. Trimming removed 0 bases from V and 4 bases from J, with 9 bases in between. There are 14 residues in the CDR3. Germline CDR1 is SGHNT and CDR2 is YYREEE (reference sequence). CDR3 nucleotides: TGTGCCAGCAGCTTGGAAGAGCCCCCAGATACGCAGTATTTT. The encoded protein is CASSLEEPPDTQYF.

The V call is TRBV5-1, the J call TRBJ1-2; 9 positions match TRBD1. The CDR3 is 15 amino acids. Germline loops: CDR1 SGHRS, CDR2 YFSETQ. The V and J ends lost 5 bases and 4 bases, in that order; junction bases with no gene match: 9. The CDR3 bases are TGCGCCAGCAGAAGCCAGACAGGGGGAATCTATGGCTACACCTTC. It translates to CASRSQTGGIYGYTF.

The chain combines TRBV7-3 with TRBJ2-5, with a possible D match to TRBD2 (5 bases). The CDR3 is made up of 12 amino acids. The germline gives CDR1 SGHTA, CDR2 FQGTGA. Between the trimmed V and J ends, which lost 6 bases and 5 bases, there was a span of 10 bases. The CDR3, as DNA: TGTGCCAGCAGTTTCCCGGGGGAGACCCAGTACTTC. Translating it yields CASSFPGETQYF. Using reference TRBV7-3 and TRBJ2-5 for the parts outside the CDR3, the full variable domain is GAGVSQTPSNKVTEKGKYVELRCDPISGHTALYWYRQSLGQGPEFLIYFQGTGAADDSGLPNDRFFAVRPEGSVSTLKIQRTERGDSAVYLCASSFPGETQYFGPGTRLLVL.

This clone turned up a few times. J is TRBJ2-3 and V is TRBV19; no firm D call. Trimming removed 2 bases from V and 3 bases from J, with 6 bases in between. The CDR3 length is 13 residues. The germline V gene has CDR1 LNHDA and CDR2 SQIVND (reference sequence). CDR3 in amino acids: CASSISLTDTQYF. CDR3 in DNA: TGTGCCAGTAGTATATCGCTAACAGATACGCAGTATTTT.

There are a few counts of this clone. This chain connects TRBV30 to TRBJ2-4; no clear D. Germline values: CDR1 GTSNPN, CDR2 SVGIG (reference sequence). The CDR3 covers 15 residues. V was pared by 5 bases and J by 0 bases, with 14 bases between. CDR3 sequence reads: CAWGLRGVAKNIQYF. The CDR3 coding sequence is TGTGCCTGGGGGTTGCGAGGAGTAGCCAAAAACATTCAGTACTTC.

In its sample, this clone was seen a few times. The J gene is TRBJ2-7, the V gene TRBV19, with 7 bases fitting TRBD2. The CDR3 consists of 13 residues. V was clipped by 5 bases and J by 0 bases; unmatched bases: 1. CDR1 is LNHDA and CDR2 is SQIVND in the germline V gene (reference sequence). As DNA, the CDR3 is TGTGCCAGTAGTCGGGACTACTCCTACGAGCAGTACTTC. It yields the protein CASSRDYSYEQYF.

CDR3 in DNA: TGTGCCAGCAGTTGGATGACTAGCGGTTCTACAGCGACCCAGTACTTC. Residues: CASSWMTSGSTATQYF. The chain employs TRBV6-5 and TRBJ2-5; 9 bases fit TRBD2. With V trimmed by 4 bases and J by 7 bases, 13 bases remained unmatched. The length of the CDR3 is 16 residues. Germline V lookup: CDR1 MNHEY, CDR2 SVGAGI.

Note on this clone: At one end the junction does not follow the germline gene, possibly because of a read error. The V and J genes are TRBV30 and TRBJ2-3; 9 bases align to TRBD2. Germline values: CDR1 GTSNPN, CDR2 SVGIG (reference sequence). The CDR3 contains 14 residues. The CDR3 DNA reads as TGTGCCTGGAATCTAGCGGGGCGCACAGATACGCAATATTTT. Translated, it gives CAWNLAGRTDTQYF.

The chain combines TRBV18 with TRBJ2-7; 9 nucleotides agree with TRBD1. The CDR3 spans 14 residues. V was pared by 1 base and J by 6 bases, with 4 bases of the junction left unmatched. Germline assignment: CDR1 KGHSH and CDR2 LQKENI. The chain's CDR3 is CASSPRDREAEQYF. CDR3 DNA sequence: TGTGCCAGCTCACCACGGGACAGGGAGGCCGAGCAGTACTTC. The full variable domain, completed using reference TRBV18 and TRBJ2-7, is NAGVMQNPRHLVRRRGQEARLRCSPMKGHSHVYWYRQLPEEGLKFMVYLQKENIIDESGMPKERFSAEFPKEGPSILRIQQVVRGDSAAYFCASSPRDREAEQYFGPGTRLTVT.

In this sample, this clone turned up a few times. V is TRBV7-2 and J is TRBJ2-1; maybe TRBD2 (5 bases). With 1 base removed from V and 12 bases from J, the gap between germline ends came to 10 bases. The CDR3 covers 12 residues. Germline loops: CDR1 SGHTA, CDR2 FQGNSA. The chain's CDR3 is CASSLEEVRQFF. The CDR3, as DNA: TGTGCCAGCAGCTTAGAGGAGGTCCGGCAGTTCTTC.

The chain joins TRBV5-1 to TRBJ1-1, with D possibly TRBD1 on 5 matching bases. The germline CDR1 and CDR2 sequences are SGHRS and YFSETQ. The CDR3 contains 16 residues. The germline V and J ends were trimmed by 0 bases and 2 bases, with 14 bases remaining between them. CDR3 amino acids: CASSLVLSGGNTEAFF. The CDR3 region has the DNA TGCGCCAGCAGCTTGGTTCTGTCCGGGGGAAACACTGAAGCTTTCTTT.